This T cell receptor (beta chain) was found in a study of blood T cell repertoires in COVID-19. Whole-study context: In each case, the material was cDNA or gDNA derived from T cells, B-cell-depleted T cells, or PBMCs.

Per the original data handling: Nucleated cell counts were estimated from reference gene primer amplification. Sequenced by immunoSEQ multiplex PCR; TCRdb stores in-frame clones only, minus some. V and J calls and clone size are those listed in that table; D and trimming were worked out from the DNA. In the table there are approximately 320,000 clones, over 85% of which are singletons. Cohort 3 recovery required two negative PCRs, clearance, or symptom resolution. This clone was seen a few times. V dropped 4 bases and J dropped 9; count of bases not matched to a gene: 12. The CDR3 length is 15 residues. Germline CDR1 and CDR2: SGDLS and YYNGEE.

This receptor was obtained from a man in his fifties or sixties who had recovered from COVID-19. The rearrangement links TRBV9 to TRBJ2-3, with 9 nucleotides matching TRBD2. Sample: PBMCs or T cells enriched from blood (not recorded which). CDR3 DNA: TGTGCCAGCAGCCCAAGCGGGGTCGCGGGGGGGACGCAGTATTTT. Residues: CASSPSGVAGGTQYF.